This T cell receptor (beta chain) was recovered during a study of blood T cells in healthy people across ages. General study points: There were more naive CD4+ cells and higher diversity in long-lived donors than in aged donors.

A second PCR of 7 to 11 cycles used a sample-barcoded 5' primer and a J-beta primer mix. The authors tagged each cDNA molecule using a template-switch adaptor with 12 random nucleotides. At least 2.5 million CDR3-containing paired-end reads were obtained per sample. One entry per CDR3 protein, called by TCRdb with MiXCR from the 5' RACE reads. The sample lists some 860,000 distinct CDR3 sequences, about 56% occurring once. Points on this clonotype: No antigen is known for it.

The receptor was derived from a man aged 40-49 years in good health. The sample was blood.

CDR3: CASSTRRGSEQYF. As DNA, the CDR3 is TGTGCCAGCAGCACCCGACGGGGGAGCGAGCAGTACTTC. J is TRBJ2-7 and V is TRBV11-3, with TRBD2 as a possible D gene (6 bases). The V end was cut by 5 bases, the J end by 6 bases, with 14 bases between. The CDR3 is made up of 13 amino acids. From germline, CDR1 is SGHNT and CDR2 YENEEA. Full variable domain (outside the CDR3, taken from reference TRBV11-3 and TRBJ2-7): EAGVVQSPRYKIIEKKQPVAFWCNPISGHNTLYWYLQNLGQGPELLIRYENEEAVDDSQLPKDRFSAERLKGVDSTLKIQPAELGDSAVYLCASSTRRGSEQYFGPGTRLTVT.